Following are 29 T cell receptor beta chains from one sample sequenced in a study of CD8+ T cells in alopecia areata. Sequencing relied on a cDNA template that was reverse transcribed from extracted RNA. Clones were sequenced by immunoSEQ multiplex PCR, and TCRdb holds only the in-frame ones, with some missing. The table lists approximately 98,000 clones, approximately 59% of them singletons. Sequenced: CD8+ T cells sorted from blood. Receptors originate from a human donor in good health.

The chain is built from TRBV11-2 and TRBJ2-1; 9 bases match TRBD1. CDR3 size: 14 residues. J lost 9 bases, V lost 5 bases, and 8 bases had no gene match. Germline CDR1 is SGHAT and CDR2 is FQNNGV. The CDR3 protein is CASSPGQGWGEQFF. The CDR3 nucleotides read TGTGCCAGCAGCCCAGGACAGGGGTGGGGTGAGCAGTTCTTC.

The rearrangement links TRBV5-6 to TRBJ2-3, with 8 bases matching TRBD2. Germline CDR1 SGHDT, CDR2 YYEEEE. This CDR3 region has 14 residues. The J segment lost 6 bases and the V segment lost 0 bases, leaving 3 bases of the junction unmatched. The CDR3 DNA is TGTGCCAGCAGCTTGGGGACTAGCATGGATACGCAGTATTTT. Translation: CASSLGTSMDTQYF. Supplemented by reference TRBV5-6 and TRBJ2-3, the full variable domain reads DAGVTQSPTHLIKTRGQQVTLRCSPKSGHDTVSWYQQALGQGPQFIFQYYEEEERQRGNFPDRFSGHQFPNYSSELNVNALLLGDSALYLCASSLGTSMDTQYFGPGTRLTVL.

This clone has more than one count but fewer than ten. The chain uses TRBV28 and TRBJ2-7; TRBD1 matches at 7 bases. This CDR3 has 15 amino acids. The germline gives CDR1 MDHEN, CDR2 SYDVKM. J lost 0 bases, V lost 6 bases, and 8 bases had no gene match. In nucleotides, the CDR3 is TGTGCCAGCAGAACGACAGGGCCCAGCTCCTACGAGCAGTACTTC. Protein product: CASRTTGPSSYEQYF.

The table lists this clone with a few counts. The V gene is TRBV19, the J gene TRBJ1-1; 7 bases map to TRBD1. With 6 bases clipped from V and 10 bases from J, the junction kept 5 bases outside the gene matches. Germline CDR1 LNHDA, CDR2 SQIVND (reference sequence). There are 11 residues in the CDR3. The CDR3 sequence is CASSRTGGAFF. As DNA, the CDR3 is TGTGCCAGTAGCCGGACAGGTGGAGCTTTCTTT. Variable domain in full (rest from reference TRBV19 and TRBJ1-1): DGGITQSPKYLFRKEGQNVTLSCEQNLNHDAMYWYRQDPGQGLRLIYYSQIVNDFQKGDIAEGYSVSREKKESFPLTVTSAQKNPTAFYLCASSRTGGAFFGQGTRLTVV.

In its sample, this clone was seen a few times. The CDR3 is CASSWAGQGLYEQYF. CDR3 in DNA: TGTGCCAGCAGTTGGGCAGGACAGGGACTCTACGAGCAGTACTTC. This sequence joins TRBV5-6 and TRBJ2-7; 8 bases line up with TRBD1. Trimming at V came to 5 bases and at J to 3 bases, leaving 10 bases not matched to a gene. The CDR3 length is 15 residues. Germline assignment: CDR1 SGHDT and CDR2 YYEEEE.

This chain uses TRBV29-1 with TRBJ1-1, with 8 bases identical to TRBD1. The CDR3 has 13 residues. Trimming cost V 7 bases and J 7 bases; bases outside gene matches: 11. Germline V gene data show CDR1 as SQVTM and CDR2 as ANQGSEA. The CDR3 here is CSARVDRVSEAFF. CDR3 sequence (DNA): TGCAGCGCCAGGGTGGACAGGGTCAGTGAAGCTTTCTTT.

The genes are TRBV9 and TRBJ2-4; a weak D match, TRBD2 (6 bases). V lost 0 bases, J lost 8 bases, and 15 bases lay in between. The CDR3 spans 15 residues. Per the germline V gene, CDR1 is SGDLS and CDR2 is YYNGEE. In DNA, the CDR3 is TGTGCCAGCAGCGTAGGGGGCTCCGGGGAGGACATTCAGTACTTC. Its protein is CASSVGGSGEDIQYF.

This chain connects TRBV7-2 to TRBJ2-5, with TRBD2 identical over 8 bases. Germline V gives CDR1 SGHTA, CDR2 FQGNSA. Trimming took 5 bases from V and 5 from J; bases not matched to a gene: 10. This CDR3 comprises 15 residues. CDR3 in DNA: TGTGCCAGCAGCCCGACGGGGGGGCAAATGGAGACCCAGTACTTC. Its protein is CASSPTGGQMETQYF. Drawing the rest from reference TRBV7-2 and TRBJ2-5, the complete variable domain is GAGVSQSPSNKVTEKGKDVELRCDPISGHTALYWYRQSLGQGLEFLIYFQGNSAPDKSGLPSDRFSAERTGGSVSTLTIQRTQQEDSAVYLCASSPTGGQMETQYFGPGTRLLVL.

This chain links TRBV28 with TRBJ2-4; no definite D call. Trimming removed 3 bases at V and 2 bases at J, with 8 bases between. Germline CDR1 is MDHEN and CDR2 is SYDVKM. This CDR3 has 14 residues. The CDR3 is CASSLGLTKNIQYF. The DNA of the CDR3 is TGTGCCAGCAGTTTGGGTTTGACCAAAAACATTCAGTACTTC.

This clone was counted between two and nine times. The chain carries TRBV5-6 and TRBJ1-2, with D perhaps TRBD1 (6 bases). Germline V lookup: CDR1 SGHDT, CDR2 YYEEEE. The length of the CDR3 is 12 residues. V was clipped by 3 bases and J by 5 bases, with 8 bases between them. The CDR3 nucleotides are TGTGCCAGCAGCTCAGGGGATTATGGCTACACCTTC. It yields the protein CASSSGDYGYTF.

The rearrangement links TRBV5-6 to TRBJ2-1, with D uncertain. Trimming pared 7 bases from V and 0 bases from J, leaving 8 bases between. The germline V gene encodes CDR1 SGHDT and CDR2 YYEEEE. The CDR3 runs 13 residues. The CDR3 protein is CASLRSSYNEQFF. The CDR3 nucleotides read TGTGCCAGCCTGCGAAGCTCCTACAATGAGCAGTTCTTC.

This clone appeared once. This chain uses TRBV29-1 with TRBJ1-2; D perhaps matches TRBD1 (6 bases). Deletions cut 7 bases from V and 0 bases from J, with 12 bases between. The germline V gene encodes CDR1 SQVTM and CDR2 ANQGSEA. The CDR3 is made up of 13 amino acids. The CDR3 protein is CSATGNPNYGYTF. The CDR3 nucleotides are TGCAGCGCCACAGGGAATCCTAACTATGGCTACACCTTC.

This clone was counted once. The V call is TRBV6-5, the J call TRBJ1-1; no clear D. Germline V gene data show CDR1 as MNHEY and CDR2 as SVGAGI. Trimming left V 4 bases short and J 10 bases short, with 22 bases between. The CDR3 loop spans 15 amino acids. The CDR3 is CASSSIEDTLAGAFF. CDR3 sequence (DNA): TGTGCCAGCAGTTCGATTGAGGATACCCTGGCGGGAGCTTTCTTT.

The chain is built from TRBV29-1 and TRBJ2-7, with 7 bases aligning to TRBD1. The CDR3 is 13 residues long. Germline CDR1 and CDR2: SQVTM and ANQGSEA. Trimming at V came to 2 bases and at J to 2 bases, leaving 3 bases not matched to a gene. CDR3 nucleotides: TGCAGCGTTGAAACGGGACAGCCCTACGAGCAGTACTTC. Its protein product is CSVETGQPYEQYF.

The rearrangement uses TRBV19 and TRBJ2-7; 7 bases are shared with TRBD1. CDR3 length equals 13 residues. Trimming at V came to 8 bases and at J to 4 bases, leaving 8 bases not matched to a gene. Looked up from germline, CDR1 is LNHDA and CDR2 is SQIVND (reference sequence). The CDR3 DNA reads TGTGCCAGTGCTTCGACAGGGAATTACGAGCAGTACTTC. It translates to CASASTGNYEQYF. The complete variable domain, with remaining parts taken from reference TRBV19 and TRBJ2-7, reads DGGITQSPKYLFRKEGQNVTLSCEQNLNHDAMYWYRQDPGQGLRLIYYSQIVNDFQKGDIAEGYSVSREKKESFPLTVTSAQKNPTAFYLCASASTGNYEQYFGPGTRLTVT.

The chain recombines TRBV5-6 with TRBJ2-1; no reliable D call. The germline gives CDR1 SGHDT, CDR2 YYEEEE. CDR3 length equals 14 residues. Trimming removed 1 base from V and 0 bases from J, with 5 bases in between. The CDR3 sequence: CASSLYSSYNEQFF. DNA for the CDR3: TGTGCCAGCAGCTTGTATAGCTCCTACAATGAGCAGTTCTTC.

V is TRBV19 and J is TRBJ2-1, with 10 bases fitting TRBD1. CDR3 length equals 15 residues. After removal of 7 bases from V and 6 bases from J, the junction contained 9 bases not matched to a gene. In germline, CDR1 is LNHDA, CDR2 SQIVND (reference sequence). As DNA, the CDR3 is TGTGCCAGTACCCCGGGACAGGGGATCGGCAATGAGCAGTTCTTC. Amino acid sequence: CASTPGQGIGNEQFF.

The V gene is TRBV15, the J gene TRBJ2-2; D is ambiguous. The CDR3 spans 19 residues. In germline, CDR1 is LNHNV, CDR2 YYDKDF (reference sequence). Trimming took off 0 bases at V and 0 bases at J, with 17 bases between the two ends. CDR3 DNA sequence: TGTGCCACCAGCAGAGATCACGCGATTCTGACCGCGAACACCGGGGAGCTGTTTTTT. Translated, it gives CATSRDHAILTANTGELFF.

This clone was picked up a small number of times. The chain uses TRBV27 and TRBJ1-5; maybe TRBD1 (6 bases). Trimming pared 5 bases from V and 6 bases from J, leaving 14 bases between. CDR3 length equals 14 residues. CDR1 is MNHEY, CDR2 SMNVEV, per germline (reference sequence). This CDR3 is CASSPLTGFQPQHF. The CDR3 DNA reads TGTGCCAGCAGTCCGCTCACAGGGTTTCAGCCCCAGCATTTT.

This clone has only a few counts. The chain employs TRBV4-3 and TRBJ2-5; 8 bases are a match to TRBD2. The CDR3 consists of 16 residues. With V trimmed by 1 base and J by 5 bases, 9 bases remained unmatched. Germline CDR1 is LGHNA and CDR2 is YSLEER. The CDR3 DNA follows: TGCGCCAGCAGCCAAGTTACTAGCGGTCCCCGGGAGACCCAGTACTTC. It yields the protein CASSQVTSGPRETQYF.

This clone was observed a few times. V and J are TRBV2 and TRBJ1-6; D may be TRBD1 (5 bases). CDR1 and CDR2 from the germline V gene are SNHLY and FYNNEI. Trimming stripped 6 bases from V and 2 bases from J, with 11 bases between. The CDR3 length is 15 residues. The CDR3 sequence is CASSMGPTYNSPLHF. The CDR3 bases are TGTGCCAGCAGCATGGGACCGACCTATAATTCACCCCTCCACTTT.

This rearrangement joins TRBV7-9 to TRBJ2-3, with TRBD1 identical over 8 bases. The trim removed 5 bases at V and 1 base at J, leaving 5 bases unmatched. This CDR3 comprises 15 residues. In germline, CDR1 is SEHNR, CDR2 FQNEAQ (reference sequence). The CDR3 DNA reads as TGTGCCAGCAGCGTCCTACAGGGGGGCACAGATACGCAGTATTTT. This gives the protein CASSVLQGGTDTQYF.

Comments on this clone: In the same sample, other DNA sequences code for this CDR3. The genes are TRBV29-1 and TRBJ2-3; D unclear. With 4 bases removed from V and 0 bases from J, the gap between germline ends came to 2 bases. The V gene's germline CDR1 is SQVTM and CDR2 ANQGSEA. The CDR3 contains 11 residues. CDR3 loop: CSVVSTDTQYF. The CDR3 nucleotides are TGCAGCGTTGTAAGCACAGATACGCAGTATTTT.

This clone was detected a few times. This chain uses TRBV29-1 with TRBJ1-1; D is ambiguous. This CDR3 has 13 residues. Per the germline V gene, CDR1 is SQVTM and CDR2 is ANQGSEA. V lost 7 bases to trimming and J lost 2 bases, with 14 bases between them. The CDR3 DNA reads as TGCAGCGCCTGGAGGGAGCTTAACACTGAAGCTTTCTTT. Its translation is CSAWRELNTEAFF.

This clone was detected a few times. The chain couples TRBV7-6 to TRBJ2-3; no clear D. CDR3 length equals 15 residues. Trimming pared 1 base from V and 4 bases from J, leaving 12 bases between. Germline loops: CDR1 SGHVS, CDR2 FNYEAQ. The CDR3 DNA follows: TGTGCCAGCAGCTTAGGACCGAACAAAGCAGATACGCAGTATTTT. This gives the protein CASSLGPNKADTQYF.

This clone has a handful of counts. This chain uses TRBV4-1 with TRBJ1-5; D unclear. Germline loops: CDR1 MGHRA, CDR2 YSYEKL. The length of the CDR3 is 12 residues. Trimming removed 3 bases at V and 11 bases at J, with 11 bases between. Here the CDR3 reads CASSHLPGTQHF. The CDR3 DNA reads TGCGCCAGCAGCCACCTACCCGGTACCCAGCATTTT.

The gene calls are TRBV2 and TRBJ2-3; 9 nucleotides agree with TRBD2. J was trimmed by 5 bases and V by 4 bases; bases with no gene match: 4. Germline V CDR1 and CDR2: SNHLY, FYNNEI. This CDR3 is 14 amino acids long. This CDR3 is CASSGGGAVDTQYF. The CDR3 coding sequence is TGTGCCAGCAGTGGCGGGGGGGCCGTAGATACGCAGTATTTT.

The chain employs TRBV28 and TRBJ2-5; D gene unclear. CDR3 length: 13 residues. Germline V lookup: CDR1 MDHEN, CDR2 SYDVKM. The germline V and J ends were trimmed by 1 base and 2 bases, with 5 bases remaining between them. CDR3 sequence (DNA): TGTGCCAGCAGTTTATCCTATCAAGAGACCCAGTACTTC. Its translation is CASSLSYQETQYF.

The chain carries TRBV6-5 and TRBJ2-4; no clear D. V was pared by 0 bases and J by 5 bases, with 5 bases between. This CDR3 region has 13 residues. Germline V gives CDR1 MNHEY, CDR2 SVGAGI. CDR3 bases: TGTGCCAGCAGTTACTCGAACCAAAACATTCAGTACTTC. It translates to CASSYSNQNIQYF.